This T cell receptor beta chain was recorded in a study of neurological immune-mediated disorders. TCRdb passed the 5' RACE reads through MiXCR, listing each CDR3 protein once. The sample includes 40,000 to 60,000 distinct CDR3 sequences, over 3% seen only once; the top ten take 5.5% to 6.5%. The CDR3 is 15 amino acids. Trimming cost V 7 bases and J 1 base; bases outside gene matches: 5. From germline, CDR1 is SNHLY and CDR2 FYNNEI. Findings and limits, study-wide: None of the CDR3 amino acid sequences of expanded clones were shared across subjects, and this suggested private repertoires in all groups.

This clonotype was seen repeatedly, ten times or more. As yet, its antigen is unknown. The TCR comes from a man aged 40-49 years with multiple sclerosis. The V gene is TRBV2, the J gene TRBJ2-3, with 10 nucleotides matching TRBD2. Sample: PBMCs. The CDR3 here is CASTQGTSGTDTQYF. CDR3 DNA sequence: TGTGCCAGCACCCAAGGGACTAGCGGCACAGATACGCAGTATTTT.